This T cell receptor (beta chain) was profiled in a study of T cell responses to AZD1222 COVID-19 vaccine. The study's findings and limits: The CD4 TCRs associated with vaccination extended across spike and predominated at 160-218 and 743-854. Seropositive at baseline were only a handful of AZD1222 recipients.

The data were produced by immunoSEQ multiplex PCR, yet TCRdb's version contains in-frame clones alone and is incomplete. Of approximately 130,000 clones in the sample, around 89% were seen once. A word on this clone: Its specificity is not known.

The CDR3 covers 16 residues. CDR1 SGHTA and CDR2 FQGNSA come from the germline V gene. V gave up 2 bases and J gave up 0 bases; unmatched junction bases: 6. The V and J genes are TRBV7-2 and TRBJ1-2; TRBD1 matches 7 bases. Here the sequenced sample was peripheral blood, taken on day 0 of MenACWY control vaccination. This receptor was taken from an adult in good health. CDR3 amino acids: CASSLPQGVANYGYTF. The CDR3, as DNA: TGTGCCAGCAGCTTACCCCAGGGGGTGGCTAACTATGGCTACACCTTC.